Presented here are 8 T cell receptor beta chains from one specimen sequenced in a study of cytomegalovirus exposure and HLA in healthy donors. Vbeta (60) and Jbeta (13) primers were used in the PCR. Using immunoSEQ multiplex PCR, the repertoire was profiled, and TCRdb retains in-frame clones only, with some absent. In the table there are roughly 120,000 clones, approximately 76% of which are singletons. Material: PBMCs. These receptor sequences come from a man aged 45-65 years in good health and CMV-seropositive.

The chain joins TRBV5-6 to TRBJ1-5, with D perhaps matching TRBD1 (5 bases). The CDR3 loop spans 15 amino acids. Germline CDR1 reads SGHDT; CDR2 reads YYEEEE. V was clipped by 0 bases and J by 0 bases, with 7 bases between them. The DNA for the CDR3 is TGTGCCAGCAGCTTGGAAGGGGTTAGCAATCAGCCCCAGCATTTT. Translating gives CASSLEGVSNQPQHF.

The chain is built from TRBV27 and TRBJ2-7; TRBD1 aligns across 10 bases. This CDR3 spans 13 amino acids. Germline loops: CDR1 MNHEY, CDR2 SMNVEV (reference sequence). V was clipped by 8 bases and J by 3 bases; unmatched bases: 4. Written as DNA, the CDR3 is TGTGCCAGCGGGAGGACAGGGGGCTACGAGCAGTACTTC. It specifies CASGRTGGYEQYF.

The V call is TRBV19, the J call TRBJ2-2, with D tentatively TRBD2 (5 bases). This CDR3 spans 13 amino acids. V was pared by 10 bases and J by 2 bases, with 11 bases between. Germline assignment: CDR1 LNHDA and CDR2 SQIVND (reference sequence). CDR3 in DNA: TGTGCCACCCTACGGGGTAACACCGGGGAGCTGTTTTTT. It encodes CATLRGNTGELFF.

V is TRBV27 and J is TRBJ1-2; D perhaps matches TRBD1 (6 bases). The CDR3 consists of 15 residues. Germline CDR1 reads MNHEY; CDR2 reads SMNVEV (reference sequence). Trimming took 4 bases from V and 6 from J, leaving 18 bases between them. This CDR3 is CASSSYRARLDGYTF. CDR3 sequence (DNA): TGTGCCAGCAGTTCCTACAGGGCACGGTTGGATGGCTACACCTTC.

V and J are TRBV7-2 and TRBJ2-7; 9 bases are shared with TRBD2. The CDR3 runs to 16 residues. The trim removed 1 base at V and 4 bases at J, leaving 8 bases unmatched. Germline CDR1 reads SGHTA; CDR2 reads FQGNSA. CDR3: CASSLGIAGGLYEQYF. The CDR3 bases are TGTGCCAGCAGCTTAGGAATTGCGGGGGGGTTGTACGAGCAGTACTTC.

J is TRBJ1-1 and V is TRBV29-1; TRBD1 is a possible D gene (6 bases). V was pared by 6 bases and J by 5 bases, with 10 bases between. Germline assignment: CDR1 SQVTM and CDR2 ANQGSEA. CDR3 size: 11 residues. The CDR3 DNA sequence: TGCAGCGTAGGGGGAGATACTGAAGCTTTCTTT. This gives the protein CSVGGDTEAFF.

The chain combines TRBV15 with TRBJ2-7; D is undetermined. Germline V gene data show CDR1 as LNHNV and CDR2 as YYDKDF (reference sequence). This CDR3 is built from 13 residues. V lost 5 bases and J 3 bases, leaving 11 bases between the germline ends. CDR3 amino acids: CATSGTLFYEQYF. The DNA for the CDR3 is TGTGCCACCAGCGGCACCCTTTTCTACGAGCAGTACTTC.

This chain uses TRBV6-5 with TRBJ1-1, with D possibly matching TRBD1 (6 bases). This CDR3 is built from 15 residues. Between the trimmed V and J ends, which lost 6 bases and 1 base, there was a span of 15 bases. Germline CDR1 MNHEY, CDR2 SVGAGI. Here the CDR3 reads CASSPPGHQNTEAFF. The CDR3 region has the DNA TGTGCCAGCAGCCCCCCGGGACACCAGAACACTGAAGCTTTCTTT.